The 27 T cell receptor beta chains in this list originate from one sample, sequenced in a study of blood T cell repertoires in COVID-19. Some clones are missing from TCRdb's copy, which holds only in-frame ones; the method was immunoSEQ multiplex PCR. Of around 320,000 clones in the sample, roughly nine tenths are singletons; the top ten hold 3% to 5%. Material for sequencing was PBMCs or T cells enriched from blood (not recorded which). Every receptor here comes from a woman younger than 45 who had been exposed to COVID-19.

This rearrangement joins TRBV3-1 (or the pseudogene TRBV3-2) to TRBJ2-7; 13 bases are a match to TRBD2. Looked up from germline, CDR1 is LGHDT and CDR2 is YNNKEL (reference sequence). This CDR3 spans 15 amino acids. V dropped 2 bases and J dropped 6; count of bases not matched to a gene: 4. The CDR3 sequence: CASSQLGLAGAEQYF. The CDR3 bases are TGTGCCAGCAGCCAACTAGGACTAGCGGGGGCCGAGCAGTACTTC.

This clone was found once. The genes are TRBV9 and TRBJ2-5, with 8 bases identical to TRBD2. This CDR3 is built from 13 residues. The trim removed 3 bases at V and 4 bases at J, leaving 2 bases unmatched. The germline V gene has CDR1 SGDLS and CDR2 YYNGEE. The CDR3 nucleotides are TGTGCCAGCAGCGCCGGGACTAGAGAGACCCAGTACTTC. Its protein is CASSAGTRETQYF.

This clone was seen once. The chain joins TRBV4-2 to TRBJ1-1; D remains unclear. Trimming shortened V by 1 base and J by 3 bases, and 6 bases separated the two germline ends. CDR3 length: 13 amino acids. From germline, CDR1 is LGHNA and CDR2 YNFKEQ. The CDR3 sequence is CASSQVVDTEAFF. CDR3 DNA sequence: TGTGCCAGCAGCCAAGTTGTCGACACTGAAGCTTTCTTT.

The chain joins TRBV6-2 or TRBV6-3 to TRBJ1-5; 9 bases map to TRBD1. CDR3 size: 15 residues. J lost 3 bases, V lost 2 bases, and 2 bases had no gene match. The germline V gene encodes CDR1 MNHEY and CDR2 SVGEGT. Written as DNA, the CDR3 is TGTGCCAGCAGTTACGGGACAGGGTACAATCAGCCCCAGCATTTT. This codes for CASSYGTGYNQPQHF.

The CDR3 DNA sequence: TGCGCCAGCAGAGGTGGGGCGGAAAATCAGCCCCAGCATTTT. Translation: CASRGGAENQPQHF. The genes are TRBV4-1 and TRBJ1-5, with D possibly being TRBD1 (5 bases). Trimming stripped 6 bases from V and 4 bases from J, with 13 bases between. Germline V gives CDR1 MGHRA, CDR2 YSYEKL. The CDR3 covers 14 residues.

The chain employs TRBV29-1 and TRBJ2-5; 8 bases match TRBD1. CDR3 length: 12 residues. V shed 5 bases, J shed 4 bases, and the junction held 3 bases outside the gene matches. Germline-derived CDR1 and CDR2 are SQVTM and ANQGSEA. The chain's CDR3 is CSVRQGAETQYF. DNA of the CDR3: TGCAGCGTTCGGCAGGGGGCAGAGACCCAGTACTTC.

This chain connects TRBV11-2 to TRBJ1-1; D remains ambiguous. CDR1 is SGHAT and CDR2 is FQNNGV in the germline V gene. V lost 2 bases to trimming and J lost 7 bases, with 11 bases between them. The CDR3 runs 13 residues. Here the CDR3 DNA reads TGTGCCAGCAGCTTACCCCCGGGAAGTGAAGCTTTCTTT. This gives the protein CASSLPPGSEAFF.

This chain uses TRBV11-1 with TRBJ2-1, with 7 bases identical to TRBD2. In germline, CDR1 is SGHAT, CDR2 FQDESV (reference sequence). This CDR3 is 13 amino acids long. After removal of 4 bases from V and 9 bases from J, the junction contained 6 bases not matched to a gene. CDR3 sequence (DNA): TGTGCCAGCAGCTACAGGACTAGACCTGAGCAGTTCTTC. This gives the protein CASSYRTRPEQFF.

The CDR3 DNA reads TGTGCCAGCAAAACAGGGAACTATGGCTACACCTTC. Amino acids: CASKTGNYGYTF. The gene calls are TRBV6-5 and TRBJ1-2; D might be TRBD1 (6 bases). The CDR3 is 12 amino acids. The germline V gene encodes CDR1 MNHEY and CDR2 SVGAGI. Trimming took off 7 bases at V and 2 bases at J, with 8 bases between the two ends.

V is TRBV19 and J is TRBJ1-5; 8 positions match TRBD1. Per the germline V gene, CDR1 is LNHDA and CDR2 is SQIVND (reference sequence). J lost 6 bases, V lost 5 bases, and 6 bases had no gene match. The CDR3 covers 14 residues. CDR3 bases: TGTGCCAGTAGTCCCGACAGGGGAGGTCAGCCCCAGCATTTT. Translating gives CASSPDRGGQPQHF. Full variable domain (rest looked up from reference TRBV19 and TRBJ1-5): DGGITQSPKYLFRKEGQNVTLSCEQNLNHDAMYWYRQDPGQGLRLIYYSQIVNDFQKGDIAEGYSVSREKKESFPLTVTSAQKNPTAFYLCASSPDRGGQPQHFGDGTRLSIL.

The table lists this clone with a few counts. V and J are TRBV2 and TRBJ1-5; possible D gene TRBD1, 6 bases. CDR3 size: 14 residues. The germline V gene encodes CDR1 SNHLY and CDR2 FYNNEI. V dropped 6 bases and J dropped 0 bases, with 9 bases sitting between them. Written as DNA, the CDR3 is TGTGCCAGCAGCCCGGGACATAGCAATCAGCCCCAGCATTTT. Encoded protein: CASSPGHSNQPQHF.

This clone was seen once. CDR3 loop: CASSQGQGPYGYTF. The CDR3 region has the DNA TGTGCCAGCAGCCAAGGACAGGGGCCCTATGGCTACACCTTC. This chain joins TRBV4-2 and TRBJ1-2, with 8 bases matching TRBD1. V dropped 1 base and J dropped 4; count of bases not matched to a gene: 2. This CDR3 region has 14 residues. CDR1 LGHNA and CDR2 YNFKEQ come from the germline V gene.

The chain is built from TRBV5-1 and TRBJ2-2, with TRBD1 matching over 9 bases. Unmatched junction bases numbered 4, after V lost 0 bases and J lost 7 bases. Germline lookup yields CDR1 SGHRS and CDR2 YFSETQ. This CDR3 region has 15 residues. CDR3 protein: CASSLDRGLDGELFF. As DNA, the CDR3 is TGCGCCAGCAGCTTGGACAGGGGGCTCGACGGGGAGCTGTTTTTT.

The chain uses TRBV7-2 and TRBJ2-7; D possibly corresponds to TRBD2 (7 bases). CDR3 length equals 16 residues. Germline V gene lookup returns CDR1 SGHTA and CDR2 FQGNSA. V lost 1 base and J 2 bases, leaving 15 bases between the germline ends. The CDR3 protein is CASSLVGGGNPYEQYF. Written as DNA, the CDR3 is TGTGCCAGCAGCTTAGTAGGGGGGGGGAACCCCTACGAGCAGTACTTC. Full variable domain (outside the CDR3, taken from reference TRBV7-2 and TRBJ2-7): GAGVSQSPSNKVTEKGKDVELRCDPISGHTALYWYRQSLGQGLEFLIYFQGNSAPDKSGLPSDRFSAERTGGSVSTLTIQRTQQEDSAVYLCASSLVGGGNPYEQYFGPGTRLTVT.

The rearrangement uses TRBV6-6 and TRBJ2-7; D not resolved. Germline lookup yields CDR1 MNHNY and CDR2 SVGAGI (reference sequence). The germline V and J ends were trimmed by 2 bases and 5 bases, with 13 bases remaining between them. The CDR3 runs to 14 residues. The DNA for the CDR3 is TGTGCCAGCAGTTACCCCCAGACAATCCACGAGCAGTACTTC. Residues: CASSYPQTIHEQYF.

This chain joins TRBV11-1 and TRBJ2-3; unclear D gene. With 2 bases removed from V and 4 bases from J, the gap between germline ends came to 10 bases. CDR1 SGHAT and CDR2 FQDESV come from the germline V gene (reference sequence). The CDR3 contains 14 residues. CDR3 residues: CASSLKYGADTQYF. The CDR3 DNA reads as TGTGCCAGCAGCTTAAAGTACGGTGCAGATACGCAGTATTTT.

The V call is TRBV2, the J call TRBJ2-2, with TRBD2 matching 7 bases. This CDR3 comprises 14 residues. The ends lost 3 bases at V and 3 bases at J; junction bases unmatched: 1. CDR1 and CDR2 (germline): SNHLY, FYNNEI. CDR3 DNA: TGTGCCAGCAGTGATAGCGGGTACACCGGGGAGCTGTTTTTT. Amino acids: CASSDSGYTGELFF.

The gene calls are TRBV7-2 and TRBJ1-2; 9 nucleotides match TRBD1. Trimming removed 3 bases from V and 0 bases from J; junction bases left unmatched: 2. The CDR3 loop spans 15 amino acids. CDR1 is SGHTA, CDR2 FQGNSA, per germline. The CDR3 protein is CASSFRQGANYGYTF. CDR3 DNA: TGTGCCAGCAGCTTTCGACAGGGGGCTAACTATGGCTACACCTTC.

The rearrangement uses TRBV7-9 and TRBJ2-5, with 7 bases fitting TRBD1. The CDR3 spans 16 residues. V lost 5 bases, J lost 5 bases, and 14 bases stayed unmatched. The germline V gene encodes CDR1 SEHNR and CDR2 FQNEAQ (reference sequence). The chain's CDR3 is CASSPRYRGLGETQYF. The CDR3 bases are TGTGCCAGCAGCCCTAGGTACAGGGGCCTCGGGGAGACCCAGTACTTC.

The V gene is TRBV2, the J gene TRBJ1-1; D is ambiguous. V was shortened by 3 bases and J by 7 bases, with 12 bases between the two germline ends. The CDR3 has 13 residues. Germline CDR1 and CDR2: SNHLY and FYNNEI. Here the CDR3 DNA reads TGTGCCAGCAGTGACGACTTCCGGGGTGAAGCTTTCTTT. Amino acids: CASSDDFRGEAFF.

This rearrangement joins TRBV3-1 (or the pseudogene TRBV3-2) to TRBJ1-3, with a possible D match to TRBD1 (5 bases). The CDR3 extends over 16 amino acids. In germline, CDR1 is LGHDT, CDR2 YNNKEL (reference sequence). V lost 4 bases to trimming and J lost 0 bases, with 13 bases between them. This CDR3 is CASSRYMGGSGNTIYF. In DNA form, the CDR3 reads TGTGCCAGCAGCCGATATATGGGGGGCTCTGGAAACACCATATATTTT.

CDR3 sequence reads: CASSLWQGGELFF. The CDR3 bases are TGTGCCAGCAGCTTGTGGCAGGGTGGGGAGCTGTTTTTT. This rearrangement joins TRBV5-6 to TRBJ2-2; a weak D match, TRBD1 (5 bases). The V end was cut by 1 base, the J end by 8 bases, with 9 bases between. The CDR3 runs 13 residues. Germline CDR1 SGHDT, CDR2 YYEEEE.

The J gene is TRBJ1-2, the V gene TRBV7-2, with D possibly TRBD1 on 6 matching bases. Trimming took off 3 bases at V and 8 bases at J, with 13 bases between the two ends. The CDR3 is 13 residues long. Germline V lookup: CDR1 SGHTA, CDR2 FQGNSA. CDR3 in DNA: TGTGCCAGCAGCTTGGGGGGGCGGTGGGGCTACACCTTC. This sequence encodes CASSLGGRWGYTF.

The chain links TRBV3-1 (or the pseudogene TRBV3-2) to TRBJ2-7; D perhaps matches TRBD2 (5 bases). The CDR3 spans 13 residues. The germline V gene encodes CDR1 LGHDT and CDR2 YNNKEL (reference sequence). Trimming took off 4 bases at V and 2 bases at J, with 9 bases between the two ends. This CDR3 reads CASSLRGAYEQYF. The CDR3 DNA follows: TGTGCCAGCAGCCTTCGGGGAGCCTACGAGCAGTACTTC.

Worth noting for this clone: This CDR3 is also generated by other DNA sequences in the sample. The rearrangement links TRBV2 to TRBJ2-5, with a weak D call TRBD1 (5 bases). The CDR3 extends over 14 amino acids. The germline V gene has CDR1 SNHLY and CDR2 FYNNEI. Trimming removed 5 bases at V and 4 bases at J, with 14 bases between. The chain's CDR3 is CASSLQGRSETQYF. The CDR3 DNA is TGTGCCAGCAGTCTGCAGGGAAGATCAGAGACCCAGTACTTC.

This chain joins TRBV7-9 and TRBJ1-6, with D possibly TRBD1 on 5 matching bases. CDR3 length equals 13 residues. Trimming took off 5 bases at V and 15 bases at J, with 17 bases between the two ends. CDR1 and CDR2 (germline): SEHNR, FQNEAQ (reference sequence). The CDR3 nucleotides read TGTGCCAGCAGCGCCCGGGGGACCGAATACCTCCACTTT. This gives the protein CASSARGTEYLHF. Full variable domain (remainder filled in from reference TRBV7-9 and TRBJ1-6): DTGVSQNPRHKITKRGQNVTFRCDPISEHNRLYWYRQTLGQGPEFLTYFQNEAQLEKSRLLSDRFSAERPKGSFSTLEIQRTEQGDSAMYLCASSARGTEYLHFGNGTRLTVT.

The genes are TRBV12-3 or TRBV12-4 and TRBJ1-1; no firm D call. The CDR3 length is 12 residues. The V and J ends lost 2 bases and 3 bases respectively, with 4 bases between them. The CDR3 is CASSLPYTEAFF. The CDR3 coding sequence is TGTGCCAGCAGTTTACCGTACACTGAAGCTTTCTTT.